Listed below are T cell receptor beta chains from one sample, sequenced in a study of identical twins. TCRdb processed the 5' RACE reads anew with MiXCR; each CDR3 protein has one entry. The repertoire holds about 340,000 distinct CDR3 sequences, with 10% to 15% as singletons. These sequences were also reported in another study, on yellow fever vaccine responses in identical twins.

Sequencing was carried out using CD8+ T cells sorted from blood. Receptors were obtained from a woman aged 18-29 years in good health. Both conserved end residues are part of each CDR3. Each record gives: V gene, J gene, clone size, D gene, CDR3 protein, CDR3 DNA. The D gene is left open where the match is weak. Only part of the rows carry a size: once, few, many, or a class if the clone is expanded.

V: TRBV9; J: TRBJ2-7; size: .; D: .; CDR3: CASSVEGYSYEQYF; DNA: TGTGCCAGCAGCGTAGAGGGTTACTCCTACGAGCAGTACTTC
V: TRBV5-6; J: TRBJ1-2; size: few; D: TRBD1; CDR3: CASSFGTGGGYTF; DNA: TGTGCCAGCAGCTTCGGGACAGGGGGTGGCTACACCTTC
V: TRBV20-1; J: TRBJ2-1; size: .; D: TRBD2; CDR3: CSLTSGHRGTYNEQFF; DNA: TGCAGCTTGACTAGCGGCCATCGGGGAACCTACAATGAGCAGTTCTTC
V: TRBV20-1; J: TRBJ2-7; size: .; D: .; CDR3: CSARDREPPYEQYF; DNA: TGCAGTGCTAGAGACCGGGAGCCCCCCTACGAGCAGTACTTC
V: TRBV3-1; J: TRBJ1-1; size: few; D: .; CDR3: CASSRRAGAEAFF; DNA: TGTGCCAGCAGCCGTCGGGCCGGAGCTGAAGCTTTCTTT
V: TRBV28; J: TRBJ2-1; size: .; D: TRBD1; CDR3: CASDMGQGLHEQFF; DNA: TGTGCCAGCGATATGGGACAGGGCCTCCATGAGCAGTTCTTC
V: TRBV5-1; J: TRBJ2-3; size: .; D: .; CDR3: CASSLEFGRNTDTQYF; DNA: TGCGCCAGCAGCTTGGAATTCGGGCGCAACACAGATACGCAGTATTTT
V: TRBV7-9; J: TRBJ1-1; size: .; D: TRBD1; CDR3: CASSLAPGQGGNTEAFF; DNA: TGTGCCAGCAGCTTAGCCCCGGGACAGGGGGGGAACACTGAAGCTTTCTTT
V: TRBV20-1; J: TRBJ2-7; size: many; D: TRBD2; CDR3: CSARTSGRADEQYF; DNA: TGCAGTGCCCGGACTAGCGGGAGAGCCGACGAGCAGTACTTC
V: TRBV9; J: TRBJ2-2; size: few; D: TRBD2; CDR3: CASSVWGTSGSDTGELFF; DNA: TGTGCCAGCAGCGTGTGGGGGACTAGCGGGTCCGACACCGGGGAGCTGTTTTTT
V: TRBV7-2; J: TRBJ2-2; size: .; D: TRBD2; CDR3: CASKHPGLAANTGELFF; DNA: TGTGCCAGCAAACACCCGGGACTAGCGGCGAACACCGGGGAGCTGTTTTTT
V: TRBV12-3/TRBV12-4; J: TRBJ2-3; size: few; D: .; CDR3: CASSLAEDTTDTQYF; DNA: TGTGCCAGCAGTTTAGCCGAGGATACCACAGATACGCAGTATTTT
V: TRBV27; J: TRBJ2-1; size: few; D: TRBD2; CDR3: CASSLAGGGWNEQFF; DNA: TGTGCCAGCAGCCTAGCGGGAGGGGGGTGGAATGAGCAGTTCTTC
V: TRBV9; J: TRBJ1-1; size: few; D: .; CDR3: CASKSGLVNTEAFF; DNA: TGTGCCAGCAAATCAGGGCTCGTGAACACTGAAGCTTTCTTT
V: TRBV7-9; J: TRBJ2-5; size: .; D: .; CDR3: CASSPDADETQYF; DNA: TGTGCCAGCAGCCCGGACGCAGATGAGACCCAGTACTTC
V: TRBV2; J: TRBJ1-1; size: few; D: .; CDR3: CASSEAGLNF; DNA: TGTGCCAGCAGTGAAGCGGGTCTGAACTTT
V: TRBV25-1; J: TRBJ2-2; size: .; D: .; CDR3: CASSESLAGELFF; DNA: TGTGCCAGCAGTGAAAGCCTAGCCGGGGAGCTGTTTTTT
V: TRBV20-1; J: TRBJ1-2; size: few; D: .; CDR3: CSAREYGGPAPSNYGYTF; DNA: TGCAGTGCTAGGGAGTATGGAGGGCCGGCCCCTTCTAACTATGGCTACACCTTC
V: TRBV18; J: TRBJ2-1; size: .; D: .; CDR3: CASSWNSLNEQFF; DNA: TGTGCCAGCTCATGGAATTCCCTTAATGAGCAGTTCTTC
V: TRBV6-1; J: TRBJ2-1; size: .; D: .; CDR3: CASSVSSDYSYNEQFF; DNA: TGTGCCAGCAGCGTTTCTAGCGACTACTCCTACAATGAGCAGTTCTTC